This T cell receptor (beta chain) was profiled in a study of persistence of HIV-infected CD4 T cells. The immunoSEQ assay was version 4, run in survey mode. Sequencing used immunoSEQ multiplex PCR; TCRdb keeps in-frame clones, though not all of them. The table lists more than 45,000 clones, about 80% of them singletons, with about 3% in the top ten. Remarks on this clone: The antigen remains unidentified.

The stimulus was lysate of CMV-infected fibroblasts, approximately 9.6 ug/mL. CD40L/CD69 double-negative CD45RO-high memory CD4+ T cells were collected. The sequence derives from an adult man with HIV who was CMV-seropositive. Sequencing used CD4+ T cells sorted from PBMCs after roughly 18-hour stimulation, obtained from a patient who received antiretroviral therapy.

CDR3 protein: CASSSGQVEETQYF. For the CDR3, the DNA is TGTGCCAGCAGTTCGGGACAGGTAGAAGAGACCCAGTACTTC. The chain is built from TRBV27 and TRBJ2-5; 8 bases align to TRBD1. Losses at the gene ends were 4 bases for V and 3 bases for J; bases not matched to a gene: 4. The CDR3 runs 14 residues. Germline CDR1 and CDR2: MNHEY and SMNVEV (reference sequence).